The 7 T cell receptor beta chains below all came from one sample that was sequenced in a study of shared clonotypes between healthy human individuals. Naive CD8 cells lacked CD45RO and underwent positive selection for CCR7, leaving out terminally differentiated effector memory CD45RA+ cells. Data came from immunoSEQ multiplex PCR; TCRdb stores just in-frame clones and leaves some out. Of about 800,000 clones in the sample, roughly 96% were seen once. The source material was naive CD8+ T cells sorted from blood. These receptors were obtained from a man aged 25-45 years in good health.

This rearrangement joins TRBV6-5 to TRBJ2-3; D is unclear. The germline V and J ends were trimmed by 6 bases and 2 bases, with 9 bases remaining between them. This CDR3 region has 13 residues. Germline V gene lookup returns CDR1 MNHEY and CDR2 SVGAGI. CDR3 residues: CASSEWDTDTQYF. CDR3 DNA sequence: TGTGCCAGCAGCGAGTGGGACACAGATACGCAGTATTTT.

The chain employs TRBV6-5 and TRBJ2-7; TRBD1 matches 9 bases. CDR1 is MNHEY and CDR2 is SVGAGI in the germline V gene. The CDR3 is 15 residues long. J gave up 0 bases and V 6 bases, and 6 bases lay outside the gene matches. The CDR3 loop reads CASRTGQGRSYEQYF. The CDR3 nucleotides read TGTGCCAGCAGAACTGGACAGGGGCGCTCCTACGAGCAGTACTTC.

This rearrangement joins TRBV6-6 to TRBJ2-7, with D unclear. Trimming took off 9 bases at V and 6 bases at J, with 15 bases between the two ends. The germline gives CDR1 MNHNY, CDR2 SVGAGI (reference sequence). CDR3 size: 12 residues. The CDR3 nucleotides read TGTGCCAGTTCATATGGGGTTGGCGAGCAGTACTTC. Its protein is CASSYGVGEQYF.

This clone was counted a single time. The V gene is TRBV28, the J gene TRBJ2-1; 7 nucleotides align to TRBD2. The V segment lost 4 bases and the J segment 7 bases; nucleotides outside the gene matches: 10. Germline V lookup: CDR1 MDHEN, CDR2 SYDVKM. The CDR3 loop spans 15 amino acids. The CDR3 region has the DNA TGTGCCAGCAGTTCGCATGCCGGGACTAATAATGAGCAGTTCTTC. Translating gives CASSSHAGTNNEQFF.

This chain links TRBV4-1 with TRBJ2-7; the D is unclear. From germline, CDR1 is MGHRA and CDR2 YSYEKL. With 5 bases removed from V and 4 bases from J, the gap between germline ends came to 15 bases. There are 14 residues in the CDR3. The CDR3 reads CASSTRVQLYEQYF. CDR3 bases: TGCGCCAGCAGCACCCGGGTCCAATTATACGAGCAGTACTTC.

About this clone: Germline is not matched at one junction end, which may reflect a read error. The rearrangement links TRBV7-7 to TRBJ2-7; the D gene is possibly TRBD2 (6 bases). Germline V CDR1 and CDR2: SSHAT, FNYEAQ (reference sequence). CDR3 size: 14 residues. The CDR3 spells CASSRGSGSYEQYF. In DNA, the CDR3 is TGTGCTAGCAGTCGGGGTAGCGGATCCTACGAGCAGTACTTC.

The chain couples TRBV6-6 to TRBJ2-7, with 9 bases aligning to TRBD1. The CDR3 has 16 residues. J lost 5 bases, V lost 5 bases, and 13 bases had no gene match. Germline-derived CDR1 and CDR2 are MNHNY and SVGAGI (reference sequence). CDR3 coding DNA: TGTGCCAGCAGTACAAGGACAGGGGAGTCTGAAAACGAGCAGTACTTC. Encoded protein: CASSTRTGESENEQYF.